Each of the 26 T cell receptor beta chains below was sequenced from the same sample in a study of T-cell memory formation after mild COVID-19. In TCRdb, the 5' RACE reads were re-called with MiXCR into one record per CDR3 protein. The top ten hold roughly 23% of the sample, which has 300,000 or so distinct CDR3 sequences, less than 20% seen once. Sequencing was performed on PBMCs or a T cell subset sorted from them (not recorded which). These receptors all stem from a man aged 18 to 29 who had mild COVID-19 (a few samples of this study predate the infection). Cell type and time point are not known.

The chain uses TRBV6-2 or TRBV6-3 and TRBJ1-5; 11 positions agree with TRBD1. Germline trimming cut 4 bases from V and 11 bases from J; bases unmatched to any gene: 22. Germline CDR1 reads MNHEY; CDR2 reads SVGEGT. CDR3 length equals 19 residues. The CDR3 loop reads CASSSRPGTGGDGFPTQHF. The CDR3 bases are TGTGCCAGCAGTTCTCGTCCCGGGACAGGGGGTGATGGTTTCCCCACCCAGCATTTT.

The rearrangement uses TRBV24-1 and TRBJ2-1; 8 bases map to TRBD1. Trimming at V came to 4 bases and at J to 7 bases, leaving 14 bases not matched to a gene. This CDR3 is 17 amino acids long. Per the germline V gene, CDR1 is KGHDR and CDR2 is SFDVKD. The CDR3 nucleotides are TGTGCCACCAGTGACCACGAGGCAGGGGGCAGGGCAAATGAGCAGTTCTTC. This translates into CATSDHEAGGRANEQFF.

This clonotype was recorded a few times. The genes are TRBV29-1 and TRBJ2-1; TRBD2 matches at 11 bases. The V gene end was trimmed by 6 bases and the J gene end by 4 bases; junction bases not matched to a gene: 8. CDR3 length: 15 amino acids. Germline-derived CDR1 and CDR2 are SQVTM and ANQGSEA. In DNA, the CDR3 is TGCAGCGTGACCTTCGGACTAGCGGGTTACAATGAGCAGTTCTTC. Translating it yields CSVTFGLAGYNEQFF.

This sequence joins TRBV18 and TRBJ1-1, with 11 bases that match TRBD1. Germline values: CDR1 KGHSH, CDR2 LQKENI. The CDR3 spans 14 residues. V lost 3 bases to trimming and J lost 7 bases; unmatched junction nucleotides: 4. CDR3 DNA: TGTGCCAGCTCACCGACCGGGACAGGGGGTGAAGCTTTCTTT. Protein product: CASSPTGTGGEAFF. Supplemented by reference TRBV18 and TRBJ1-1, the full variable domain reads NAGVMQNPRHLVRRRGQEARLRCSPMKGHSHVYWYRQLPEEGLKFMVYLQKENIIDESGMPKERFSAEFPKEGPSILRIQQVVRGDSAAYFCASSPTGTGGEAFFGQGTRLTVV.

This clonotype showed up just a few times. The chain combines TRBV10-3 with TRBJ1-6, with D maybe TRBD1 (6 bases). Trimming took off 10 bases at V and 2 bases at J, with 24 bases between the two ends. CDR1 is ENHRY, CDR2 SYGVKD, per germline. The CDR3 totals 18 residues. The DNA of the CDR3 is TGTGCCACCACAGCCTTTTCATCCGGGACAACCTATAATTCACCCCTCCACTTT. Its translation is CATTAFSSGTTYNSPLHF.

The rearrangement links TRBV5-1 to TRBJ2-3, with TRBD2 as a possible D gene (5 bases). The CDR3 has 15 residues. Trimming removed 2 bases at V and 3 bases at J, with 13 bases between. Germline CDR1 SGHRS, CDR2 YFSETQ. The CDR3 loop reads CASSFYPGWTDTQYF. The CDR3 DNA sequence: TGCGCCAGCAGCTTTTATCCGGGGTGGACAGATACGCAGTATTTT. The complete variable domain, with remaining parts taken from reference TRBV5-1 and TRBJ2-3, reads KAGVTQTPRYLIKTRGQQVTLSCSPISGHRSVSWYQQTPGQGLQFLFEYFSETQRNKGNFPGRFSGRQFSNSRSEMNVSTLELGDSALYLCASSFYPGWTDTQYFGPGTRLTVL.

This clonotype has only a few counts. This chain links TRBV6-6 with TRBJ1-6, with TRBD1 as a possible D gene (5 bases). With 5 bases removed from V and 7 bases from J, the gap between germline ends came to 18 bases. This CDR3 is built from 16 residues. Germline CDR1 reads MNHNY; CDR2 reads SVGAGI (reference sequence). The CDR3 is CASSPEGAFPNSPLHF. In DNA form, the CDR3 reads TGTGCCAGCAGTCCCGAAGGGGCGTTCCCCAATTCACCCCTCCACTTT.

The V gene is TRBV7-2, the J gene TRBJ1-2; D remains unclear. The V end was cut by 1 base, the J end by 1 base, with 10 bases between. Germline lookup yields CDR1 SGHTA and CDR2 FQGNSA. This CDR3 contains 15 residues. This CDR3 reads CASSLDNGDNYGYTF. DNA for the CDR3: TGTGCCAGCAGCTTAGACAATGGCGATAACTATGGCTACACCTTC. Based on the CDR3 plus reference TRBV7-2 and TRBJ1-2, the full variable domain is GAGVSQSPSNKVTEKGKDVELRCDPISGHTALYWYRQSLGQGLEFLIYFQGNSAPDKSGLPSDRFSAERTGGSVSTLTIQRTQQEDSAVYLCASSLDNGDNYGYTFGSGTRLTVV.

The chain combines TRBV29-1 with TRBJ2-7, with unresolved D. V lost 3 bases to trimming and J lost 6 bases, with 15 bases between them. The CDR3 contains 13 residues. Germline assignment: CDR1 SQVTM and CDR2 ANQGSEA. The CDR3 nucleotides are TGCAGCGTTGATGGGGTAGGCCGTGGCGAGCAGTACTTC. Translation gives CSVDGVGRGEQYF.

This chain links TRBV4-1 with TRBJ1-5; the match to TRBD1 covers 7 bases. Germline V gene lookup returns CDR1 MGHRA and CDR2 YSYEKL. The length of the CDR3 is 16 residues. Trimming cost V 4 bases and J 1 base; bases outside gene matches: 7. This CDR3 is CASSLQGSGSNQPQHF. CDR3 nucleotide sequence: TGCGCCAGCAGCCTACAGGGGAGCGGCAGCAATCAGCCCCAGCATTTT.

This clonotype was seen repeatedly, ten times or more. The chain carries TRBV11-2 and TRBJ2-7; D tentatively fits TRBD1 or TRBD2 (5 bases each). V lost 4 bases and J 0 bases, leaving 13 bases between the germline ends. In germline, CDR1 is SGHAT, CDR2 FQNNGV. The CDR3 is 15 amino acids. CDR3 in amino acids: CASSSISGTSYEQYF. CDR3 bases: TGTGCCAGCAGCTCGATTTCCGGGACCTCCTACGAGCAGTACTTC.

This chain joins TRBV29-1 and TRBJ1-1; 7 bases agree with TRBD1. V trimming: 5 bases; J trimming: 1 base; junction bases outside the gene matches: 10. This CDR3 comprises 15 residues. From germline, CDR1 is SQVTM and CDR2 ANQGSEA. CDR3 residues: CSVKDQGGRNTEAFF. CDR3 DNA: TGCAGCGTTAAGGACCAAGGGGGCCGGAACACTGAAGCTTTCTTT.

This chain uses TRBV7-9 with TRBJ2-5, with TRBD1 identical over 8 bases. This CDR3 has 15 amino acids. Losses at the gene ends were 5 bases for V and 5 bases for J; bases not matched to a gene: 10. Germline CDR1 reads SEHNR; CDR2 reads FQNEAQ (reference sequence). This CDR3 reads CASSTTGVARETQYF. CDR3 sequence (DNA): TGTGCCAGCAGCACGACAGGGGTGGCGCGGGAGACCCAGTACTTC.

The chain joins TRBV2 to TRBJ1-4; D not certain. V was shortened by 7 bases and J by 3 bases, with 15 bases between the two germline ends. CDR1 and CDR2 from the germline V gene are SNHLY and FYNNEI. The CDR3 runs 15 residues. In DNA, the CDR3 is TGTGCCAGCACGGAGGGCCTTGAGGCTAATGAAAAACTGTTTTTT. Translating it yields CASTEGLEANEKLFF.

The rearrangement uses TRBV5-6 and TRBJ1-1; TRBD1 is a possible D gene (6 bases). Germline lookup yields CDR1 SGHDT and CDR2 YYEEEE. The CDR3 runs 13 residues. The germline V and J ends were trimmed by 5 bases and 1 base, with 9 bases remaining between them. Here the CDR3 reads CASSRTENTEAFF. In DNA form, the CDR3 reads TGTGCCAGCAGTAGGACAGAGAACACTGAAGCTTTCTTT.

This clonotype occurred once. V usage is TRBV7-9 and J usage is TRBJ2-3; 9 nucleotides agree with TRBD2. The V and J ends lost 3 bases and 2 bases, in that order; junction bases with no gene match: 6. CDR1 is SEHNR, CDR2 FQNEAQ, per germline (reference sequence). CDR3 size: 16 residues. The CDR3 here is CASSFPSGVNTDTQYF. CDR3 DNA: TGTGCCAGCAGCTTTCCTAGCGGGGTCAACACAGATACGCAGTATTTT.

This chain links TRBV15 with TRBJ2-3, with D hard to call. V was clipped by 0 bases and J by 4 bases, with 5 bases between them. Per the germline V gene, CDR1 is LNHNV and CDR2 is YYDKDF (reference sequence). This CDR3 is built from 13 residues. The CDR3 DNA sequence: TGTGCCACCAGCAGAGACCCGGCAGATACGCAGTATTTT. This gives the protein CATSRDPADTQYF.

The V and J genes are TRBV7-6 and TRBJ2-5; tentative D call: TRBD2 (5 bases). Germline V gene lookup returns CDR1 SGHVS and CDR2 FNYEAQ. The V and J ends lost 6 bases and 1 base respectively, with 9 bases between them. This CDR3 region has 13 residues. CDR3 sequence reads: CASRLSVQETQYF. DNA of the CDR3: TGTGCCAGCAGGCTTAGCGTCCAAGAGACCCAGTACTTC.

The chain recombines TRBV3-1 with TRBJ1-6, with a weak D call TRBD1 (6 bases). Trimming removed 0 bases from V and 10 bases from J, with 13 bases in between. This CDR3 region has 15 residues. Germline V gene lookup returns CDR1 LGHDT and CDR2 YNNKEL (reference sequence). The CDR3 DNA sequence: TGTGCCAGCAGCCAAGATTGGGGGCGGCCATCACCCCTCCACTTT. Protein sequence: CASSQDWGRPSPLHF.

The rearrangement links TRBV6-5 to TRBJ1-2; D might be TRBD1 (6 bases). CDR1 is MNHEY, CDR2 SVGAGI, per germline. V lost 2 bases and J 8 bases, leaving 9 bases between the germline ends. The CDR3 has 12 residues. The CDR3 DNA is TGTGCCAGCAGTTACGGGGGGCGCGGCTACACCTTC. This sequence encodes CASSYGGRGYTF.

The V and J genes are TRBV10-3 and TRBJ2-7; no reliable D call. Germline V gene lookup returns CDR1 ENHRY and CDR2 SYGVKD. Trimming stripped 8 bases from V and 6 bases from J, with 8 bases between. The CDR3 is 10 residues long. The CDR3 sequence: CAIGPGEQYF. The CDR3 DNA reads TGTGCCATCGGGCCAGGCGAGCAGTACTTC.

This clonotype was observed a few times. The V call is TRBV6-5, the J call TRBJ2-3; no firm D call. Trimming removed 6 bases from V and 2 bases from J, with 15 bases in between. CDR1 and CDR2 from the germline V gene are MNHEY and SVGAGI. This CDR3 contains 15 residues. The CDR3 sequence: CASSPASTFTDTQYF. Written as DNA, the CDR3 is TGTGCCAGCAGCCCCGCGAGCACCTTCACAGATACGCAGTATTTT.

The sample holds a few counts of this clonotype. V is TRBV5-1 and J is TRBJ1-4, with D perhaps TRBD1 (5 bases). There are 16 residues in the CDR3. The germline V and J ends were trimmed by 0 bases and 6 bases, with 15 bases remaining between them. Germline assignment: CDR1 SGHRS and CDR2 YFSETQ. The DNA of the CDR3 is TGCGCCAGCAGCTTGGGCCGACAGAGGAATGATGAAAAACTGTTTTTT. It is translated as CASSLGRQRNDEKLFF. Full variable domain (remainder filled in from reference TRBV5-1 and TRBJ1-4): KAGVTQTPRYLIKTRGQQVTLSCSPISGHRSVSWYQQTPGQGLQFLFEYFSETQRNKGNFPGRFSGRQFSNSRSEMNVSTLELGDSALYLCASSLGRQRNDEKLFFGSGTQLSVL.

The chain carries TRBV5-1 and TRBJ1-5, with D uncertain. Trimming stripped 3 bases from V and 3 bases from J, with 10 bases between. The germline CDR1 and CDR2 sequences are SGHRS and YFSETQ. CDR3 length: 14 amino acids. The CDR3 DNA reads as TGCGCCAGCAGCTCGGACGGTACCAATCAGCCCCAGCATTTT. As protein: CASSSDGTNQPQHF.

This clonotype was seen only a few times. V gene TRBV5-1 combines with J gene TRBJ2-2; unclear D gene. Germline loops: CDR1 SGHRS, CDR2 YFSETQ. CDR3 length equals 11 residues. The germline V and J ends were trimmed by 10 bases and 9 bases, with 13 bases remaining between them. CDR3 in DNA: TGCGCCTGCACAACGGACCGGGAGCTGTTTTTT. This codes for CACTTDRELFF.

This clonotype was observed a handful of times. The CDR3 DNA follows: TGTGCCAGCAGTTCGGCAGACAGAATTAATCAGCCCCAGCATTTT. Its translation is CASSSADRINQPQHF. The chain combines TRBV28 with TRBJ1-5; weak D call: TRBD1 (5 bases). The CDR3 runs 15 residues. Germline loops: CDR1 MDHEN, CDR2 SYDVKM. The ends were cut back, 4 bases at V and 4 bases at J, with 14 bases in the middle.